A selection of T cell receptor beta chains follows, all from one sample in a study of control samples from healthy donors and cancer patients. Repertoires were generated with immunoSEQ multiplex PCR, while TCRdb's copy carries only in-frame clones and drops some. This table holds 150,000 to 200,000 clones, approximately 91% found once. Sequenced input: blood. The receptor source for this set is a woman aged 40 to 49 in good health. The CDR3 runs from the conserved cysteine through the conserved F or W. Fields, in order: clone size, V gene, D gene, J gene, CDR3 protein, CDR3 DNA. A D gene is named only where the DNA matches it firmly. Size is omitted from some rows. Given values are once, few, many or a class for expanded clones.

>.|TRBV5-1|TRBD2|TRBJ2-3
CASSSLAGVGTDTQYF
TGCGCCAGCAGCTCCCTAGCGGGGGTCGGCACAGATACGCAGTATTTT
>.|TRBV19|.|TRBJ1-5
CASSPLNQPQHF
TGTGCCAGTAGCCCCTTAAATCAGCCCCAGCATTTT
>.|TRBV5-5|TRBD1|TRBJ2-3
CASSSQGVRTDTQYF
TGTGCCAGCAGCTCCCAGGGGGTAAGGACAGATACGCAGTATTTT
>.|TRBV27|.|TRBJ2-7
CASSFDRQGNYEQYF
TGTGCCAGCAGTTTCGATCGCCAGGGTAACTACGAGCAGTACTTC
>.|TRBV7-9|.|TRBJ1-3
CASRPATGNTIYF
TGTGCCAGTCGCCCGGCTACTGGAAACACCATATATTTT
>.|TRBV2|.|TRBJ1-5
CASSAGVGNQPQHF
TGTGCCAGCAGTGCGGGAGTAGGCAATCAGCCCCAGCATTTT
>.|TRBV6-5|TRBD1|TRBJ1-5
CASRGQAYSNQPQHF
TGTGCCAGCAGAGGACAGGCTTATAGCAATCAGCCCCAGCATTTT
>.|TRBV4-1|TRBD1|TRBJ1-1
CASSQATGVDTEAFF
TGCGCCAGCAGCCAAGCGACAGGGGTTGACACTGAAGCTTTCTTT
>few|TRBV11-2|.|TRBJ2-1
CASSLRTGRESSYNEQFF
TGTGCCAGCAGCTTAAGGACAGGGAGGGAAAGCTCCTACAATGAGCAGTTCTTC
>.|TRBV5-1|TRBD1|TRBJ2-5
CASSPGQGAQETQYF
TGCGCCAGCAGCCCGGGACAGGGGGCCCAAGAGACCCAGTACTTC
>.|TRBV11-2|.|TRBJ1-1
CASRHGTRVGEAFF
TGTGCCAGCAGGCACGGGACAAGGGTTGGTGAAGCTTTCTTT
>.|TRBV6-5|.|TRBJ1-5
CASSNDSNQPQHF
TGTGCCAGCAGCAACGACAGCAATCAGCCCCAGCATTTT
>.|TRBV7-3|TRBD2|TRBJ2-7
CASSLTAGTSYEQYF
TGTGCCAGCAGCTTGACAGCCGGGACTAGCTACGAGCAGTACTTC
>.|TRBV4-2|.|TRBJ2-7
CASSQEGTEQYF
TGTGCCAGCAGCCAAGAGGGGACCGAGCAGTACTTC
>.|TRBV5-6|.|TRBJ2-3
CASSQFGGARDTQYF
TGTGCCAGCAGCCAATTTGGGGGGGCGAGAGATACGCAGTATTTT
>.|TRBV29-1|.|TRBJ2-2
CSVTRGDTGELFF
TGCAGCGTCACTAGGGGGGACACCGGGGAGCTGTTTTTT
>.|TRBV6-5|.|TRBJ2-1
CASNQRGAEQFF
TGTGCCAGCAATCAGAGGGGGGCTGAGCAGTTCTTC
>.|TRBV6-5|.|TRBJ1-1
CASSYGHGVQAFF
TGTGCCAGCAGTTACGGGCACGGTGTGCAAGCTTTCTTT
>.|TRBV6-5|.|TRBJ2-7
CASSYHGEQYF
TGTGCCAGCAGTTACCACGGCGAGCAGTACTTC
>once|TRBV18|.|TRBJ1-5
CASSPGGSNQPQHF
TGTGCCAGCTCACCGGGCGGGAGCAATCAGCCCCAGCATTTT
>.|TRBV13|TRBD2|TRBJ2-7
CASSPRSGGPYEQYF
TGTGCCAGCAGCCCACGTAGCGGGGGCCCCTACGAGCAGTACTTC
>.|TRBV12-3/TRBV12-4|TRBD2|TRBJ2-7
CASSFRGGEQYF
TGTGCCAGCAGTTTTCGGGGGGGCGAGCAGTACTTC
>.|TRBV5-5|.|TRBJ1-1
CASSLTAQSAEAFF
TGTGCCAGCAGCTTGACAGCCCAGTCCGCCGAAGCTTTCTTT
>.|TRBV29-1|TRBD1|TRBJ1-1
CSVDRVPEAFF
TGCAGCGTGGACAGGGTCCCTGAAGCTTTCTTT
>.|TRBV4-1|TRBD1|TRBJ2-7
CASSARQGGNEQYF
TGCGCCAGCAGCGCGCGACAGGGGGGGAACGAGCAGTACTTC
>.|TRBV4-1|.|TRBJ1-6
CASRSGINSPLHF
TGCGCCAGCAGATCAGGCATCAATTCACCCCTCCACTTT
>.|TRBV6-1|TRBD1|TRBJ1-2
CASSEFGTGYGYTF
TGTGCCAGCAGTGAATTTGGGACAGGGTATGGCTACACCTTC
>.|TRBV10-3|.|TRBJ2-3
CAISEGLGRIDTQYF
TGTGCCATCAGTGAAGGTCTGGGAAGGATTGATACGCAGTATTTT
>.|TRBV2|.|TRBJ1-1
CASSGGERENTEAFF
TGTGCCAGCAGTGGAGGAGAGCGAGAGAACACTGAAGCTTTCTTT
>.|TRBV5-4|.|TRBJ1-2
CASSLSSGYTF
TGTGCCAGCAGCTTATCATCCGGCTACACCTTC
>.|TRBV2|.|TRBJ2-7
CASRALLTGSDNNEQYF
TGTGCCAGCAGGGCTCTATTAACAGGGTCTGACAACAACGAGCAGTACTTC
>.|TRBV11-2|.|TRBJ1-5
CASSLEAREGQPQHF
TGTGCCAGCAGCTTAGAGGCAAGGGAAGGTCAGCCCCAGCATTTT